These T cell receptor beta chains were read from a single sample in a study of blood T cell repertoires in COVID-19. Assay: immunoSEQ multiplex PCR; the TCRdb copy retains only in-frame clones and omits some. The repertoire holds fewer than 450,000 clones, with approximately 84% as singletons. Sequencing was performed on PBMCs or T cells enriched from blood (not recorded which). Receptors were obtained from a woman aged 30 to 39 who had recovered from COVID-19. The CDR3 runs from the conserved cysteine through the conserved F or W. The D gene is left open where the match is weak. Expanded clones are given a class, and other clones once, few, many or no size at all.

>TRBV28|TRBJ1-1|.|.
CASTTGFTEAFF
TGTGCCAGCACTACAGGGTTCACTGAAGCTTTCTTT
>TRBV27|TRBJ1-5|TRBD1|.
CASSRYSGQGTPPQPQHF
TGTGCCAGCAGTCGATACTCGGGACAGGGGACCCCCCCTCAGCCCCAGCATTTT
>TRBV6-6|TRBJ2-2|TRBD1|.
CASSNVGGADTGELFF
TGTGCCAGCAGTAACGTAGGGGGCGCCGACACCGGGGAGCTGTTTTTT
>TRBV5-1|TRBJ1-5|.|.
CASKQDYSNQPQHF
TGCGCCAGCAAACAGGATTATAGCAATCAGCCCCAGCATTTT
>TRBV7-8|TRBJ2-5|TRBD1|.
CASSYRTGLQETQYF
TGTGCCAGCAGCTACCGGACAGGGCTACAAGAGACCCAGTACTTC
>TRBV5-6|TRBJ1-3|.|.
CASSLNLAGNTIYF
TGTGCCAGCAGCTTGAATTTAGCAGGAAACACCATATATTTT
>TRBV5-6|TRBJ1-1|.|.
CASSLAVSMGLGTEAFF
TGTGCCAGCAGCTTGGCCGTGTCTATGGGGCTTGGGACTGAAGCTTTCTTT
>TRBV7-9|TRBJ2-7|TRBD1|once
CASSPAGTVLREQYF
TGTGCCAGCAGCCCGGCCGGGACAGTACTACGGGAGCAGTACTTC
>TRBV5-1|TRBJ1-2|.|few
CASSLGAYGYTF
TGCGCCAGCAGCTTGGGGGCTTACGGCTACACCTTC
>TRBV7-6|TRBJ2-5|TRBD2|.
CASSLKGTSGEGETQYF
TGTGCCAGCAGCTTGAAGGGGACTAGCGGGGAGGGAGAGACCCAGTACTTC
>TRBV27|TRBJ2-1|.|.
CASSFGRRQFF
TGTGCCAGCAGTTTCGGTAGGAGGCAGTTCTTC
>TRBV7-9|TRBJ2-5|TRBD1|.
CASSSDRANHF
TGTGCCAGCAGCTCGGACAGGGCAAACCACTTC
>TRBV10-3|TRBJ2-7|TRBD1|.
CAITTGQGNEQYF
TGTGCCATCACCACGGGACAGGGCAACGAGCAGTACTTC
>TRBV19|TRBJ1-2|.|.
CASSLRLDSSNYGYTF
TGTGCCAGTAGTCTAAGACTGGACAGTTCTAACTATGGCTACACCTTC
>TRBV29-1|TRBJ1-2|TRBD1|.
CSVDTGDYGYTF
TGCAGCGTGGATACAGGGGATTATGGCTACACCTTC
>TRBV30|TRBJ2-1|.|.
CAWTVVARGEQFF
TGTGCCTGGACTGTGGTTGCCCGGGGTGAGCAGTTCTTC
>TRBV5-8|TRBJ1-3|.|.
CASSPWTDRHSGNTIYF
TGTGCCAGCAGCCCATGGACAGATCGTCACTCTGGAAACACCATATATTTT
>TRBV7-6|TRBJ1-5|.|.
CASSLEGDSNQPQHF
TGTGCCAGCAGCTTAGAGGGAGATAGCAATCAGCCCCAGCATTTT
>TRBV5-1|TRBJ1-4|.|.
CASSPWGGLATNEKLFF
TGCGCCAGCAGCCCCTGGGGGGGGCTTGCGACTAATGAAAAACTGTTTTTT
>TRBV5-4|TRBJ1-1|.|.
CASSLEGPKNTEAFF
TGTGCCAGCAGCTTGGAGGGGCCTAAAAACACTGAAGCTTTCTTT
>TRBV7-9|TRBJ2-2|TRBD2|.
CASSYDRTRLNTGELFF
TGTGCCAGCAGCTACGACCGGACTAGGCTGAACACCGGGGAGCTGTTTTTT
>TRBV30|TRBJ1-2|TRBD1|.
CAWSRDRGYGYTF
TGTGCCTGGAGCCGAGACAGGGGGTATGGCTACACCTTC
>TRBV7-7|TRBJ2-1|TRBD2|.
CASSPSGGPYNEQFF
TGTGCCAGCAGCCCCAGCGGGGGGCCTTACAATGAGCAGTTCTTC
>TRBV11-3|TRBJ1-2|.|.
CASSWGQTHYGYTF
TGTGCCAGCAGCTGGGGACAAACCCACTATGGCTACACCTTC
>TRBV7-7|TRBJ2-1|.|.
CASSLSVIPSDEQFF
TGTGCCAGCAGCCTATCTGTGATCCCCTCCGATGAGCAGTTCTTC
>TRBV9|TRBJ2-5|.|.
CASSPRSETAQETQYF
TGTGCCAGCAGCCCTCGTTCCGAGACAGCCCAAGAGACCCAGTACTTC
>TRBV4-1|TRBJ2-5|TRBD2|.
CASSQEGGGGETQYF
TGCGCCAGCAGCCAAGAAGGTGGGGGAGGGGAGACCCAGTACTTC
>TRBV11-2|TRBJ2-3|TRBD2|.
CASSFSGVGSGGSTDTQYF
TGTGCCAGCAGCTTTTCAGGGGTCGGTAGCGGGGGATCCACAGATACGCAGTATTTT
>TRBV2|TRBJ1-1|.|.
CASSEAGGMNTEAFF
TGTGCCAGCAGTGAAGCCGGGGGTATGAACACTGAAGCTTTCTTT
>TRBV5-1|TRBJ2-6|.|.
CASSFRGTGANVLTF
TGCGCCAGCAGCTTTCGGGGGACTGGGGCCAACGTCCTGACTTTC
>TRBV10-2|TRBJ2-5|TRBD2|.
CASRLSGAGYQETQYF
TGCGCCAGCCGCCTGAGCGGGGCCGGGTACCAAGAGACCCAGTACTTC
>TRBV7-7|TRBJ2-1|.|.
CASSRDSYNEQFF
TGTGCCAGCAGCCGAGACAGTTACAATGAGCAGTTCTTC
>TRBV19|TRBJ2-4|TRBD1|.
CASSIDGTGLAKNIQYF
TGTGCCAGTAGTATAGACGGGACAGGGCTAGCCAAAAACATTCAGTACTTC
>TRBV12-5|TRBJ2-5|TRBD2|.
CASGLARGGTETQYF
TGTGCTAGTGGTTTGGCACGGGGGGGCACGGAGACCCAGTACTTC
>TRBV9|TRBJ1-4|TRBD1|.
CASSERTGTNEKLFF
TGTGCCAGCAGCGAGCGGACAGGGACTAATGAAAAACTGTTTTTT
>TRBV12-5|TRBJ1-2|.|few
CASGALGEGDGYTF
TGTGCTAGTGGCGCGCTCGGGGAGGGTGATGGCTACACCTTC
>TRBV14|TRBJ2-7|.|.
CASSPRGTSEQYF
TGTGCCAGCAGCCCCAGGGGAACCTCCGAGCAGTACTTC
>TRBV4-2|TRBJ1-1|.|.
CASSQGYRASRPEAFF
TGTGCCAGCAGCCAAGGGTACAGGGCTTCTCGCCCTGAAGCTTTCTTT
>TRBV3-1/TRBV3-2|TRBJ1-1|TRBD1|few
CASRNRGQTEAFF
TGTGCCAGCAGAAACAGGGGGCAGACTGAAGCTTTCTTT
>TRBV5-5|TRBJ2-1|TRBD1|once
CASSLEQGSEQFF
TGTGCCAGCAGCTTGGAACAGGGGAGTGAGCAGTTCTTC
>TRBV5-4|TRBJ2-7|.|.
CASSLGSETGIEQYF
TGTGCCAGCAGCTTGGGGTCCGAGACAGGCATCGAGCAGTACTTC
>TRBV9|TRBJ1-2|TRBD1|.
CASSRSSGQGYGYTF
TGTGCCAGCAGCCGAAGCTCGGGACAGGGATATGGCTACACCTTC
>TRBV6-5|TRBJ2-1|TRBD2|.
CASSITSGVYNEQFF
TGTGCCAGCAGTATCACTAGCGGGGTTTACAATGAGCAGTTCTTC
>TRBV30|TRBJ2-7|TRBD1|.
CAFNRGLYEQYF
TGTGCCTTCAACAGGGGGCTCTATGAGCAGTACTTC
>TRBV29-1|TRBJ2-5|.|.
CSVEGRVWGQETQYF
TGCAGCGTTGAAGGCAGGGTCTGGGGCCAAGAGACCCAGTACTTC
>TRBV30|TRBJ1-4|.|few
CAWTGHGNEKLFF
TGTGCCTGGACGGGACATGGAAACGAAAAACTGTTTTTT